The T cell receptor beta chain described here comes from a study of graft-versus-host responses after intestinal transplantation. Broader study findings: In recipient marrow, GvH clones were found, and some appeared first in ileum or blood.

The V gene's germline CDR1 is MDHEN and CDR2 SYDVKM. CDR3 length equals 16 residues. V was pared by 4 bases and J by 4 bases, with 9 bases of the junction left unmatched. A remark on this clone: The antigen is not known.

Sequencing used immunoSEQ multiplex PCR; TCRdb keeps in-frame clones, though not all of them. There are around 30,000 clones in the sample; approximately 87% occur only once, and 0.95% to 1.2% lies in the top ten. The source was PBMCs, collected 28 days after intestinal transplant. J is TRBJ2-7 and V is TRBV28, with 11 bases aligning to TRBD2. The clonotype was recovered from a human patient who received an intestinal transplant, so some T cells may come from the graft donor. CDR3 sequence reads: CASSSLTSGKSYEQYF. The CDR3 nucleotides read TGTGCCAGCAGTTCCTTGACTAGCGGGAAATCGTACGAGCAGTACTTC.